The 5 T cell receptor beta chains reported below all come from one sample, sequenced in a study of OX40 agonist ivuxolimab in advanced cancers. Only in-frame clones appear in the TCRdb table, and some are missing; sequencing was by immunoSEQ multiplex PCR. This table holds 75,000 to 100,000 clones, roughly 84% found once. Sequenced material: CD4+ or CD8+ T cells sorted from blood, taken in a trial of the OX40 agonist ivuxolimab. The receptors come from an adult with an advanced solid tumor such as melanoma, head and neck, liver or kidney cancer.

This clone appeared a few times. V usage is TRBV5-6 and J usage is TRBJ2-7; D uncertain. The CDR3 is 11 residues long. Germline V gene sequence: CDR1 SGHDT, CDR2 YYEEEE. V lost 0 bases to trimming and J lost 4 bases, with 2 bases between them. The CDR3 region is CASSLEYEQYF. DNA of the CDR3: TGTGCCAGCAGCTTGGAATACGAGCAGTACTTC.

The V gene is TRBV6-6, the J gene TRBJ2-3, with 9 nucleotides matching TRBD2. This CDR3 has 14 residues. The trim removed 5 bases at V and 7 bases at J, leaving 7 bases unmatched. Germline CDR1 and CDR2: MNHNY and SVGAGI (reference sequence). The CDR3 coding sequence is TGTGCCAGCAGTCGTAGCGGGAGTTTGAATACGCAGTATTTT. This codes for CASSRSGSLNTQYF.

The genes are TRBV30 and TRBJ1-4; 9 nucleotides align to TRBD1. Germline V gene data show CDR1 as GTSNPN and CDR2 as SVGIG (reference sequence). The CDR3 spans 15 residues. V shed 2 bases, J shed 7 bases, and the junction held 8 bases outside the gene matches. The CDR3 is CAWSPPGTGIEKLFF. The CDR3 nucleotides read TGTGCCTGGAGTCCCCCCGGGACAGGGATTGAAAAACTGTTTTTT.

The rearrangement uses TRBV7-8 and TRBJ1-4; 9 bases agree with TRBD1. The ends lost 7 bases at V and 7 bases at J; junction bases unmatched: 13. Looked up from germline, CDR1 is SGHVS and CDR2 is FQNEAQ. The CDR3 is made up of 16 amino acids. The DNA of the CDR3 is TGTGCCAGCAACACTTTGACAGGGGGAAAAGGTGAAAAACTGTTTTTT. It encodes CASNTLTGGKGEKLFF.

The chain is built from TRBV28 and TRBJ2-7; D remains unclear. Trimming took 3 bases from V and 0 from J, leaving 12 bases between them. The CDR3 covers 15 residues. CDR1 is MDHEN and CDR2 is SYDVKM in the germline V gene. CDR3 in DNA: TGTGCCAGCAGTTTCGAAAGGGCCCTCTCCTACGAGCAGTACTTC. Translation: CASSFERALSYEQYF.